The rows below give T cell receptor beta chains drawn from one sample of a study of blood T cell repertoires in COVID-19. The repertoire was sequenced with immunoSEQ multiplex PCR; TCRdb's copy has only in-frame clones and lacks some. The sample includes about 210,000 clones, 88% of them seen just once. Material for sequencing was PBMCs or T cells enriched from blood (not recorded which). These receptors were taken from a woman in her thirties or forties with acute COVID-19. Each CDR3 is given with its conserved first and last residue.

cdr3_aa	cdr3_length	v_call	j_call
CASSQETGRDGYTF	14	TRBV4-3	TRBJ1-2
CASSTDRGMSSYNSPLHF	18	TRBV5-6	TRBJ1-6
CASRTSGVYGYTF	13	TRBV6-5	TRBJ1-2
CASSVGQLGTEAFF	14	TRBV7-8	TRBJ1-1
CASRRRRGLAGAHEQFF	17	TRBV2	TRBJ2-1
CATSVRGLVEKLFF	14	TRBV24-1	TRBJ1-4
CASSPRLDSNNIQYF	15	TRBV27	TRBJ2-4
CASSWTAYEQYF	12	TRBV6-6	TRBJ2-7
CAWKIRERDYF	11	TRBV30	TRBJ1-3
CASSQEGGYEAFF	13	TRBV3-1/TRBV3-2	TRBJ1-1
CASSGGEMSGFYEQYF	16	TRBV5-1	TRBJ2-7
CASSLGGTNEKLFF	14	TRBV2	TRBJ1-4
CASRARGEKLFF	12	TRBV5-8	TRBJ1-4
CASSPIALGRTEAFF	15	TRBV9	TRBJ1-1
CASSSQLYVENSPLHF	16	TRBV5-6	TRBJ1-6
CASSLPGGARTDTQYF	16	TRBV7-2	TRBJ2-3
CASNPSPGLGTEAFF	15	TRBV5-6	TRBJ1-1
CASSRQGLAGGAAGELFF	18	TRBV5-1	TRBJ2-2
CASSPPGSGQPQHF	14	TRBV18	TRBJ1-5
CASSPDRGGDTQYF	14	TRBV3-1/TRBV3-2	TRBJ2-3
CASLADTNTGELFF	14	TRBV28	TRBJ2-2
CASSIDRSLPDTQYF	15	TRBV7-2	TRBJ2-3
CASSLSRGGYTF	12	TRBV12-3/TRBV12-4	TRBJ1-2
CASSLASSSSGNTIYF	16	TRBV7-8	TRBJ1-3
CASSVGTGGPQYF	13	TRBV9	TRBJ2-5
CATQGARTGELFF	13	TRBV6-5	TRBJ2-2
CASSRDQGSGNTIYF	15	TRBV9	TRBJ1-3
CAISESGGLEGTQYF	15	TRBV10-3	TRBJ2-5
CAWSVRQGKGYGDTIYF	17	TRBV30	TRBJ1-3